The T cell receptor (beta chain) described here comes from a study of blood T cell repertoires in COVID-19. Across the study: Some COVID-19 samples were acute and others convalescent; all came from the United States, Italy and Spain. PBMCs, B-cell-depleted T cells, or T cells provided the cDNA or gDNA that made up the material.

Profiled with immunoSEQ multiplex PCR; TCRdb holds only in-frame clones, not every one. The table shows fewer than 350,000 clones, with approximately 83% occurring only once. Germline CDR1 is MGHRA and CDR2 is YSYEKL. Unmatched junction bases numbered 4, after V lost 4 bases and J lost 10 bases. This CDR3 has 13 residues. The V and J genes are TRBV4-1 and TRBJ1-5, with 10 bases aligning to TRBD1. The origin of this receptor is a young woman who had recovered from COVID-19. What was sequenced was peripheral blood. CDR3 sequence (DNA): TGCGCCAGCAGCCCAGGACAGGGGGGCCCCCAGCATTTT. Its protein product is CASSPGQGGPQHF.